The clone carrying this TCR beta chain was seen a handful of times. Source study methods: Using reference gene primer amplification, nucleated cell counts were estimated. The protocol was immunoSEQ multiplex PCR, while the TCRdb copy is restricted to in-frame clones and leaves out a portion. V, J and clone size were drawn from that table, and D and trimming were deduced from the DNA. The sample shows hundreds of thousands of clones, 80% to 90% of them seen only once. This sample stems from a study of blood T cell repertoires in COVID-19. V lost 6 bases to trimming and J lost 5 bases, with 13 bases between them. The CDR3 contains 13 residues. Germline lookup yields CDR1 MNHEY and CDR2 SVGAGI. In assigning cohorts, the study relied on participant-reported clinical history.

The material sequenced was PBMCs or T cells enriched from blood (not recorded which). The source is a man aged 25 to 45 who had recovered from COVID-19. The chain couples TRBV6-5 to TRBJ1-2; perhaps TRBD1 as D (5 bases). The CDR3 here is CASRPPGFYGYTF. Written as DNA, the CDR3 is TGTGCCAGCAGACCCCCAGGGTTTTATGGCTACACCTTC.